Each of the 24 T cell receptor beta chains below was sequenced from the same sample in a study of blood T cell repertoires in COVID-19. Libraries were prepared by immunoSEQ multiplex PCR; TCRdb keeps only in-frame clonotypes and omits some of them. The data hold about 280,000 clones, with about 85% observed a single time. Sequencing used PBMCs or T cells enriched from blood (not recorded which). All receptors come from a woman aged 50 to 65 who had recovered from COVID-19.

The CDR3 DNA reads as TGTGCCAGCAGCTTGGCCGGACTAGCGGGGGATTTCGGGCAGTTCTTC. This codes for CASSLAGLAGDFGQFF. The rearrangement uses TRBV5-4 and TRBJ2-1, with TRBD2 matching 13 bases. The V and J ends lost 0 bases and 12 bases, in that order; junction bases with no gene match: 9. The CDR3 has 16 residues. The germline V gene has CDR1 SGHNT and CDR2 YYREEE (reference sequence).

This clone was found a few times. CDR3 DNA sequence: TGTGCCAGCAGCCTCCTAAGTCAAGGGGGGACCCAGTACTTC. Translating it yields CASSLLSQGGTQYF. The genes are TRBV3-1 (or the pseudogene TRBV3-2) and TRBJ2-5; possibly TRBD1 for D (6 bases). The V and J ends lost 4 bases and 7 bases respectively, with 16 bases between them. This CDR3 has 14 amino acids. CDR1 is LGHDT and CDR2 is YNNKEL in the germline V gene (reference sequence).

V usage is TRBV3-1 (or the pseudogene TRBV3-2) and J usage is TRBJ2-5; TRBD1 is a possible D gene (5 bases). The V gene's germline CDR1 is LGHDT and CDR2 YNNKEL (reference sequence). The CDR3 has 14 residues. V was shortened by 0 bases and J by 5 bases, with 10 bases between the two germline ends. The CDR3 loop is CASSQDRVQETQYF. In DNA form, the CDR3 reads TGTGCCAGCAGCCAAGACAGGGTACAGGAGACCCAGTACTTC.

Notes on this clone: Relative to the germline gene, one junction end is altered; a read error may explain this. This chain connects TRBV7-9 to TRBJ2-5, with 7 bases identical to TRBD1. The CDR3 contains 14 residues. In germline, CDR1 is SEHNR, CDR2 FQNEAQ (reference sequence). The CDR3 spells CASRLGTEQETQYF. The DNA of the CDR3 is TGTGCCAGCAGGTTAGGGACAGAACAAGAGACCCAGTACTTC.

This clone appeared a few times. This sequence joins TRBV30 and TRBJ1-4; perhaps TRBD1 as D (5 bases). This CDR3 is 12 amino acids long. Germline lookup yields CDR1 GTSNPN and CDR2 SVGIG (reference sequence). Trimming removed 5 bases from V and 15 bases from J, with 19 bases in between. Here the CDR3 reads CAWGQGRRDVFF. In DNA, the CDR3 is TGTGCCTGGGGTCAAGGCCGCAGGGATGTGTTTTTT.

The chain employs TRBV6-6 and TRBJ1-2; 8 bases are a match to TRBD1. CDR3 length: 17 amino acids. Germline V gives CDR1 MNHNY, CDR2 SVGAGI (reference sequence). V dropped 5 bases and J dropped 3; count of bases not matched to a gene: 14. The CDR3 DNA is TGTGCCAGCAGTCCATATGTCAGGGGGCGATGGGACTATGGCTACACCTTC. Translating gives CASSPYVRGRWDYGYTF.

The J gene is TRBJ1-2, the V gene TRBV11-2, with D possibly being TRBD1 (5 bases). V lost 0 bases to trimming and J lost 3 bases, with 11 bases between them. In germline, CDR1 is SGHAT, CDR2 FQNNGV. CDR3 length: 15 amino acids. DNA of the CDR3: TGTGCCAGCAGCTTAGACAGGGCAGTTGACTATGGCTACACCTTC. This gives the protein CASSLDRAVDYGYTF.

V is TRBV29-1 and J is TRBJ2-1; TRBD2 matches 7 bases. The germline CDR1 and CDR2 sequences are SQVTM and ANQGSEA. V gave up 7 bases and J gave up 7 bases; unmatched junction bases: 7. The CDR3 runs to 12 residues. The CDR3 loop reads CSAEGGKNEQFF. The DNA of the CDR3 is TGCAGCGCCGAGGGAGGGAAGAATGAGCAGTTCTTC.

The chain employs TRBV18 and TRBJ1-5; TRBD1 matches at 11 bases. The ends lost 5 bases at V and 1 base at J; junction bases unmatched: 7. The CDR3 spans 17 residues. CDR1 KGHSH and CDR2 LQKENI come from the germline V gene. The CDR3 DNA is TGTGCCAGCTCAGGACAGGGGGCGGGAGCGAGCAATCAGCCCCAGCATTTT. Its translation is CASSGQGAGASNQPQHF.

This rearrangement joins TRBV18 to TRBJ2-1; D is undetermined. The CDR3 extends over 12 amino acids. Germline values: CDR1 KGHSH, CDR2 LQKENI. Trimming left V 3 bases short and J 6 bases short, with 6 bases between. In nucleotides, the CDR3 is TGTGCCAGCTCACCGCGTATCAATGAGCAGTTCTTC. It is translated as CASSPRINEQFF.

The chain carries TRBV7-2 and TRBJ1-4, with D perhaps matching TRBD1 (5 bases). This CDR3 has 14 residues. Trimming took 4 bases from V and 2 from J, leaving 8 bases between them. CDR1 and CDR2 (germline): SGHTA, FQGNSA. CDR3 sequence: CASSSRQTNEKLFF. The CDR3 DNA is TGTGCCAGCAGCTCTCGACAGACTAATGAAAAACTGTTTTTT.

The chain couples TRBV2 to TRBJ2-1; 13 positions match TRBD2. V trimming: 7 bases; J trimming: 7 bases; junction bases outside the gene matches: 7. The CDR3 consists of 15 residues. CDR1 is SNHLY, CDR2 FYNNEI, per germline. The CDR3 coding sequence is TGTGCCAGCACTCAGGGACTAGCGGGAAGTAATGAGCAGTTCTTC. Its protein product is CASTQGLAGSNEQFF.

The chain employs TRBV10-1 and TRBJ1-4; D is uncertain. Trimming shortened V by 2 bases and J by 8 bases, and 9 bases separated the two germline ends. The germline gives CDR1 WNHNN, CDR2 SYGVQD (reference sequence). This CDR3 comprises 13 residues. The CDR3 DNA reads TGCGCCAGCAGTGAGACCCGTGCGGAAAAACTGTTTTTT. It is translated as CASSETRAEKLFF.

For the CDR3, the DNA is TGTGCCAGCAGCCCCGGACAGGCGAACACTGAAGCTTTCTTT. It codes for CASSPGQANTEAFF. The gene calls are TRBV3-1 (or the pseudogene TRBV3-2) and TRBJ1-1; 7 bases line up with TRBD1. J lost 1 base, V lost 4 bases, and 3 bases had no gene match. The CDR3 is 14 amino acids. Germline CDR1 and CDR2: LGHDT and YNNKEL (reference sequence).

The chain carries TRBV7-9 and TRBJ2-1, with TRBD1 matching 9 bases. Per the germline V gene, CDR1 is SEHNR and CDR2 is FQNEAQ (reference sequence). The CDR3 spans 17 residues. With 5 bases clipped from V and 4 bases from J, the junction kept 12 bases outside the gene matches. CDR3 residues: CASSKWGQGEGYNEQFF. Written as DNA, the CDR3 is TGTGCCAGCAGCAAATGGGGACAGGGAGAAGGTTACAATGAGCAGTTCTTC.

This chain uses TRBV5-3 with TRBJ2-7; D not resolved. TRBV5-3 is given ORF status, its function remaining uncertain. V was pared by 0 bases and J by 5 bases, with 9 bases between. The CDR3 totals 13 residues. CDR3 protein: CARSLVFEHEQYF. In nucleotides, the CDR3 is TGTGCCAGAAGCTTGGTTTTCGAGCACGAGCAGTACTTC.

This chain uses TRBV6-2 or TRBV6-3 with TRBJ1-1; 11 nucleotides match TRBD1. This CDR3 comprises 17 residues. The trim removed 2 bases at V and 3 bases at J, leaving 8 bases unmatched. In germline, CDR1 is MNHEY, CDR2 SVGEGT. CDR3 sequence (DNA): TGTGCCAGCAGTTACGAAACAGGACAGGGGGCCGACACTGAAGCTTTCTTT. Residues: CASSYETGQGADTEAFF.

Only one count was recorded for this clone. The chain joins TRBV7-2 to TRBJ1-4; D is unresolved. The CDR3 has 13 amino acids. The V gene's germline CDR1 is SGHTA and CDR2 FQGNSA. V dropped 4 bases and J dropped 8 bases, with 11 bases sitting between them. The CDR3 spells CASSSFRGEKLFF. The CDR3 nucleotides read TGTGCCAGCAGCTCATTTCGGGGAGAAAAACTGTTTTTT.

The chain employs TRBV28 and TRBJ1-6, with 8 bases identical to TRBD1. CDR1 is MDHEN, CDR2 SYDVKM, per germline. The V gene end was trimmed by 2 bases and the J gene end by 7 bases; junction bases not matched to a gene: 7. This CDR3 spans 16 amino acids. The CDR3 is CASSLERTGYNSPLHF. The CDR3 bases are TGTGCCAGCAGTTTAGAGAGGACAGGGTACAATTCACCCCTCCACTTT. Supplemented by reference TRBV28 and TRBJ1-6, the full variable domain reads DVKVTQSSRYLVKRTGEKVFLECVQDMDHENMFWYRQDPGLGLRLIYFSYDVKMKEKGDIPEGYSVSREKKERFSLILESASTNQTSMYLCASSLERTGYNSPLHFGNGTRLTVT.

This sequence joins TRBV7-9 and TRBJ2-2; the match to TRBD2 covers 10 bases. The CDR3 runs 16 residues. V shed 5 bases and J 6 bases; nucleotides not matched to a gene: 9. CDR1 and CDR2 (germline): SEHNR, FQNEAQ (reference sequence). In DNA form, the CDR3 reads TGTGCCAGCAGCATGAAACGTCTAGCGGGAGCCGGGGAGCTGTTTTTT. Translation gives CASSMKRLAGAGELFF.

The chain recombines TRBV9 with TRBJ2-1; D may be TRBD1 (6 bases). V was clipped by 4 bases and J by 4 bases, with 18 bases between them. This CDR3 region has 16 residues. The germline gives CDR1 SGDLS, CDR2 YYNGEE. CDR3 sequence: CASSIQGQPFYNEQFF. Here the CDR3 DNA reads TGTGCCAGCAGCATACAAGGACAGCCGTTTTACAATGAGCAGTTCTTC.

This clone has at least ten counts. This chain joins TRBV5-6 and TRBJ1-6; 10 bases fit TRBD1. CDR1 and CDR2 (germline): SGHDT, YYEEEE. Trimming cost V 3 bases and J 10 bases; bases outside gene matches: 10. CDR3 length equals 16 residues. DNA of the CDR3: TGTGCCAGCAGCTCGTCTTTGACAGGGGGCAGATCACCCCTCCACTTT. This sequence encodes CASSSSLTGGRSPLHF.

The chain has TRBV6-1 and TRBJ1-1; D unresolved. CDR3 length: 11 residues. Trimming removed 5 bases at V and 4 bases at J, with 5 bases between. Germline CDR1 is MNHNS and CDR2 is SASEGT. CDR3 amino acids: CASSYGTEAFF. The CDR3 bases are TGTGCCAGCAGTTACGGCACTGAAGCTTTCTTT.

V is TRBV28 and J is TRBJ1-2; D possibly corresponds to TRBD1 (5 bases). Germline V gene data show CDR1 as MDHEN and CDR2 as SYDVKM. Trimming shortened V by 5 bases and J by 8 bases, and 21 bases separated the two germline ends. This CDR3 region has 15 residues. The CDR3 is CASSLRQILKGGYTF. CDR3 DNA sequence: TGTGCCAGCAGTCTACGACAGATCCTAAAGGGGGGCTACACCTTC.